This T cell receptor (beta chain) was captured in a study of T cell responses to AZD1222 COVID-19 vaccine. Background on the study: Pooled samples include second doses given at about 4 or 12 weeks. Study-level points and caveats: Among those given AZD1222, only five or six were seropositive at baseline. Unmutated variant regions reportedly attract nearly half of all spike-specific TCRs. In all cases, repertoires were sampled only after the peak T cell response.

As regards this clone: Its matching antigen is unknown.

Some clones are missing from TCRdb's copy, which holds only in-frame ones; the method was immunoSEQ multiplex PCR. The table includes roughly 100,000 clones, over 75% detected once. The clonotype originates from an adult in good health. Sequencing was performed on peripheral blood, taken on day 0 of AZD1222 vaccination.

The CDR3 sequence is CASSRGGVQSSYEQYF. CDR3 in DNA: TGTGCCAGCAGCCGCGGAGGTGTCCAGAGCTCCTACGAGCAGTACTTC. The chain employs TRBV3-1 (or the pseudogene TRBV3-2) and TRBJ2-7, with a tentative D call TRBD2 (5 bases). In germline, CDR1 is LGHDT, CDR2 YNNKEL (reference sequence). The CDR3 contains 16 residues. Trimming took off 4 bases at V and 0 bases at J, with 16 bases between the two ends.